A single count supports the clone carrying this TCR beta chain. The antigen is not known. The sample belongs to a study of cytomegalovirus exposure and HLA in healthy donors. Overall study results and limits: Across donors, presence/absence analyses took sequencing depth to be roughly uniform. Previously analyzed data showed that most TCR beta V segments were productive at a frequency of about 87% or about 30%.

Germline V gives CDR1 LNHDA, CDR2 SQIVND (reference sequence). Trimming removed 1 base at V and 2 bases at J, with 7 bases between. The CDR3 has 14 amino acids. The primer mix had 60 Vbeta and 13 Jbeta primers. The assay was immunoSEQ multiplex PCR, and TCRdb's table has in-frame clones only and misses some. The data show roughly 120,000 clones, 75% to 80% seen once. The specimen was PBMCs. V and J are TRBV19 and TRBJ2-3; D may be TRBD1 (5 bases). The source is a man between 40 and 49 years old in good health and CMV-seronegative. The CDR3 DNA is TGTGCCAGTAGTATAGGGGGCAACACAGATACGCAGTATTTT. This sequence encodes CASSIGGNTDTQYF.